Following are 18 T cell receptor beta chains from one sample sequenced in a study of T cells in localized non-small cell lung cancer (dated by TCRdb to about 2020). Library construction relied on the immunoSEQ multiplex PCR assay. What TCRdb holds here is the immuneACCESS table cut down to in-frame rearrangements. Part of the clones is not present; checked against another copy, under half of the missing clones reflect an unresolved V gene, and the others are unexplained. The sample yields tens of thousands of clones; around 80% were counted once. Jointly, the top ten make up about a sixth of the sample. The source was peripheral blood mononuclear cells, collected before any cancer treatment. These receptors were collected from a man aged 40 to 70 with stage III lung adenocarcinoma.

V gene TRBV7-9 combines with J gene TRBJ1-1; D not resolved. The CDR3 loop spans 12 amino acids. Germline CDR1 reads SEHNR; CDR2 reads FQNEAQ (reference sequence). The V and J ends lost 9 bases and 0 bases respectively, with 8 bases between them. CDR3 protein: CASTLMNTEAFF. CDR3 nucleotide sequence: TGTGCCAGTACGTTAATGAACACTGAAGCTTTCTTT.

This clone has a single count. The V gene is TRBV18, the J gene TRBJ1-5; the D is unclear. The CDR3 has 16 amino acids. V lost 3 bases to trimming and J lost 2 bases, with 14 bases between them. Germline CDR1 and CDR2: KGHSH and LQKENI. CDR3 amino acids: CASSPRSTAGNQPQHF. CDR3 coding DNA: TGTGCCAGCTCACCTCGCTCCACCGCCGGCAATCAGCCCCAGCATTTT.

The V gene is TRBV7-9, the J gene TRBJ2-1; D is uncertain. This CDR3 contains 11 residues. The V and J ends lost 5 bases and 7 bases respectively, with 6 bases between them. The germline V gene has CDR1 SEHNR and CDR2 FQNEAQ (reference sequence). Here the CDR3 reads CASSQRNEQFF. As DNA, the CDR3 is TGTGCCAGCAGCCAGAGAAATGAGCAGTTCTTC.

The V gene is TRBV11-2, the J gene TRBJ1-4, with D unresolved. Germline lookup yields CDR1 SGHAT and CDR2 FQNNGV. V shed 1 base and J shed 6 bases, with 6 bases lying between them. This CDR3 is 13 amino acids long. The CDR3 spells CASSLGGDEKLFF. As DNA, the CDR3 is TGTGCCAGCAGCTTAGGGGGAGATGAAAAACTGTTTTTT.

J is TRBJ2-1 and V is TRBV9, with D perhaps matching TRBD2 (6 bases). The CDR3 is 15 residues long. Germline V gene sequence: CDR1 SGDLS, CDR2 YYNGEE. V gave up 3 bases and J gave up 6 bases, with 16 bases separating them. The CDR3 DNA reads as TGTGCCAGCAGCGAGGGGCTAGCGACTTTCAATGAGCAGTTCTTC. Its protein product is CASSEGLATFNEQFF.

The V gene is TRBV25-1, the J gene TRBJ2-5; D remains unclear. The V and J ends lost 2 bases and 2 bases respectively, with 15 bases between them. The CDR3 consists of 16 residues. Germline V gene sequence: CDR1 MGHDK, CDR2 SYGVNS. Here the CDR3 DNA reads TGTGCCAGCAGTGAAGGCCCGGCAGCTGATCAAGAGACCCAGTACTTC. Its translation is CASSEGPAADQETQYF.

This chain connects TRBV10-2 to TRBJ2-5, with D hard to call. CDR1 is WSHSY, CDR2 SAAADI, per germline. The CDR3 extends over 13 amino acids. V was cut by 3 bases and J by 2 bases, with 7 bases left in between. The CDR3 sequence: CASSDTVQETQYF. DNA of the CDR3: TGCGCCAGCAGTGATACTGTACAAGAGACCCAGTACTTC.

The genes are TRBV9 and TRBJ2-3; tentative D call: TRBD1 (5 bases). Trimming cost V 2 bases and J 2 bases, with 9 bases left between them. The CDR3 covers 14 residues. The germline gives CDR1 SGDLS, CDR2 YYNGEE. CDR3 in amino acids: CASSVAGNTDTQYF. In nucleotides, the CDR3 is TGTGCCAGCAGCGTTGCAGGGAACACAGATACGCAGTATTTT. Full variable domain (outside the CDR3, taken from reference TRBV9 and TRBJ2-3): DSGVTQTPKHLITATGQRVTLRCSPRSGDLSVYWYQQSLDQGLQFLIQYYNGEERAKGNILERFSAQQFPDLHSELNLSSLELGDSALYFCASSVAGNTDTQYFGPGTRLTVL.

The chain links TRBV29-1 to TRBJ2-3; tentative D call: TRBD2 (6 bases). The length of the CDR3 is 12 residues. Trimming removed 8 bases at V and 2 bases at J, with 11 bases between. Germline V gene lookup returns CDR1 SQVTM and CDR2 ANQGSEA. DNA for the CDR3: TGCAGCAGCGGCGGGGACACAGATACGCAGTATTTT. Protein: CSSGGDTDTQYF.

The V gene is TRBV10-3, the J gene TRBJ1-3; D is ambiguous. The CDR3 contains 15 residues. From germline, CDR1 is ENHRY and CDR2 SYGVKD. The V end lost 3 bases, the J end lost 0 bases, and 9 bases lay between the germline ends. This chain's CDR3 is CAISDAVNSGNTIYF. The CDR3 DNA reads TGTGCCATCAGTGATGCGGTTAACTCTGGAAACACCATATATTTT.

This clone appeared once. This chain uses TRBV6-1 with TRBJ1-4; a weak D match, TRBD1 (5 bases). V lost 6 bases and J 3 bases, leaving 11 bases between the germline ends. The CDR3 has 14 amino acids. Germline CDR1 is MNHNS and CDR2 is SASEGT. The CDR3 DNA follows: TGTGCCAGCAGCCCCCGGGGCGCTAATGAAAAACTGTTTTTT. This sequence encodes CASSPRGANEKLFF.

The chain joins TRBV9 to TRBJ1-3; D gene uncertain. CDR1 is SGDLS and CDR2 is YYNGEE in the germline V gene. With 0 bases removed from V and 0 bases from J, the gap between germline ends came to 13 bases. This CDR3 region has 17 residues. The CDR3 loop reads CASSVAIGISSGNTIYF. The CDR3 DNA sequence: TGTGCCAGCAGCGTAGCGATTGGGATTAGCTCTGGAAACACCATATATTTT. The full variable domain, in which reference TRBV9 and TRBJ1-3 provide the parts outside the CDR3, is DSGVTQTPKHLITATGQRVTLRCSPRSGDLSVYWYQQSLDQGLQFLIQYYNGEERAKGNILERFSAQQFPDLHSELNLSSLELGDSALYFCASSVAIGISSGNTIYFGEGSWLTVV.

This clone was observed a handful of times. This rearrangement joins TRBV5-4 to TRBJ1-4; tentative D call: TRBD1 (6 bases). The CDR3 extends over 14 amino acids. Germline V lookup: CDR1 SGHNT, CDR2 YYREEE (reference sequence). V lost 4 bases and J 8 bases, leaving 15 bases between the germline ends. CDR3 in DNA: TGTGCCAGCAGCATGGGAGGGGGGAACGAAAAACTGTTTTTT. Protein product: CASSMGGGNEKLFF.

This sequence joins TRBV12-5 and TRBJ2-7, with D possibly TRBD1 on 6 matching bases. Trimming took off 5 bases at V and 2 bases at J, with 13 bases between the two ends. This CDR3 contains 14 residues. The V gene's germline CDR1 is LGHNT and CDR2 FRNRAP. CDR3 DNA: TGTGCTAGTGGTCCCCCCAGGGGCACCTACGAGCAGTACTTC. Its protein is CASGPPRGTYEQYF. The entire variable domain, with the rest obtained from reference TRBV12-5 and TRBJ2-7, is as follows: DARVTQTPRHKVTEMGQEVTMRCQPILGHNTVFWYRQTMMQGLELLAYFRNRAPLDDSGMPKDRFSAEMPDATLATLKIQPSEPRDSAVYFCASGPPRGTYEQYFGPGTRLTVT.

The V and J genes are TRBV5-6 and TRBJ2-1, with 9 bases lining up with TRBD1. Germline CDR1 and CDR2: SGHDT and YYEEEE. CDR3 length: 15 amino acids. J gave up 8 bases and V 0 bases, and 6 bases lay outside the gene matches. This chain's CDR3 is CASSLVGQGIYEQFF. The DNA of the CDR3 is TGTGCCAGCAGCTTGGTTGGACAGGGGATTTATGAGCAGTTCTTC.

The CDR3 DNA reads TGTGCCAGCAGCTTCCTAGCGGGAACCTCCTACAATGAGCAGTTCTTC. Translated, it gives CASSFLAGTSYNEQFF. This chain joins TRBV7-6 and TRBJ2-1, with 9 nucleotides matching TRBD2. Looked up from germline, CDR1 is SGHVS and CDR2 is FNYEAQ. The CDR3 has 16 residues. J lost 0 bases, V lost 3 bases, and 3 bases had no gene match.

This clone was detected a few times. J is TRBJ2-3 and V is TRBV7-2; tentatively, D is TRBD2 (7 bases). The CDR3 runs 15 residues. Trimming pared 6 bases from V and 0 bases from J, leaving 13 bases between. Germline assignment: CDR1 SGHTA and CDR2 FQGNSA. The CDR3 region has the DNA TGTGCCAGCAGTCCCGGGGGGCGGAGCACAGATACGCAGTATTTT. Protein: CASSPGGRSTDTQYF.

The V and J genes are TRBV11-2 and TRBJ2-5; D unclear. Trimming took off 1 base at V and 1 base at J, with 1 base between the two ends. Per germline, CDR1 SGHAT and CDR2 FQNNGV. The CDR3 covers 12 residues. The CDR3 sequence is CASSLGQETQYF. The CDR3 DNA reads TGTGCCAGCAGCTTAGGCCAAGAGACCCAGTACTTC. The variable domain in full, completed from reference TRBV11-2 and TRBJ2-5, reads EAGVAQSPRYKIIEKRQSVAFWCNPISGHATLYWYQQILGQGPKLLIQFQNNGVVDDSQLPKDRFSAERLKGVDSTLKIQPAKLEDSAVYLCASSLGQETQYFGPGTRLLVL.